This TCR beta chain comes out of a study of T cell responses to AZD1222 COVID-19 vaccine. TCRdb keeps only in-frame clones here, not all; method: immunoSEQ multiplex PCR. The profile shows around 180,000 clones, almost 90% of them singletons. Source: peripheral blood, taken on day 0 of AZD1222 vaccination. The receptor was derived from an adult in good health.

DNA of the CDR3: TGTGCCTGGAGTGTACTCAGGGCGGCTCACTATGGCTACACCTTC. Encoded protein: CAWSVLRAAHYGYTF. The rearrangement links TRBV30 to TRBJ1-2; perhaps TRBD1 as D (5 bases). This CDR3 region has 15 residues. CDR1 and CDR2 from the germline V gene are GTSNPN and SVGIG (reference sequence). V was cut by 0 bases and J by 3 bases, with 14 bases left in between.